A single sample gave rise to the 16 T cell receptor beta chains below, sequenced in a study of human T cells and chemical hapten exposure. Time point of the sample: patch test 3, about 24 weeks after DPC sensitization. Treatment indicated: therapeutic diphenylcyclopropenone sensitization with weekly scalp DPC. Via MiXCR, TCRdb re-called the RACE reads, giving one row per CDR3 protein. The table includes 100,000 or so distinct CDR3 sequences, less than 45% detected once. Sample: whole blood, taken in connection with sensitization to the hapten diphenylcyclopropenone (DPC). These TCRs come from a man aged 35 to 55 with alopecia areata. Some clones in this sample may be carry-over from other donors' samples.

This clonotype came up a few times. The CDR3 region is CSAKVATSSYNSPLHF. The DNA of the CDR3 is TGCAGTGCTAAAGTAGCAACAAGCTCCTATAATTCACCCCTCCACTTT. J is TRBJ1-6 and V is TRBV20-1, with D unresolved. The germline V gene has CDR1 DFQATT and CDR2 SNEGSKA (reference sequence). V lost 4 bases and J lost 0, with 13 bases in between. This CDR3 has 16 amino acids.

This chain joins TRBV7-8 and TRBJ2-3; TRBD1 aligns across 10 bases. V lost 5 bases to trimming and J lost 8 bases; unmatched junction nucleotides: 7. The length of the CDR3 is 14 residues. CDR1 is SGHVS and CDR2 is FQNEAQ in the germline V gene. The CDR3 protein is CASSPRTGGGTQYF. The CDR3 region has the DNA TGTGCCAGCAGCCCACGGACAGGGGGTGGTACGCAGTATTTT.

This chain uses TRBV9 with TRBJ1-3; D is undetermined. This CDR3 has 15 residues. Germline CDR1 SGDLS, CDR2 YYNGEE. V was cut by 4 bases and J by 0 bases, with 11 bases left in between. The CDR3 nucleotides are TGTGCCAGCAGCAGAACGGAGCACTCTGGAAACACCATATATTTT. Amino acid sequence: CASSRTEHSGNTIYF.

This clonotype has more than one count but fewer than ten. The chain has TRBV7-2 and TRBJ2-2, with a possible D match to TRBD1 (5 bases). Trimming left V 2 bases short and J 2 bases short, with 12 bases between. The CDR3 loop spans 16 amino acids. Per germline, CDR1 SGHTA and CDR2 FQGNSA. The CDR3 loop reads CASSLYAGQNTGELFF. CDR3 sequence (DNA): TGTGCCAGCAGCTTATATGCAGGGCAAAACACCGGGGAGCTGTTTTTT.

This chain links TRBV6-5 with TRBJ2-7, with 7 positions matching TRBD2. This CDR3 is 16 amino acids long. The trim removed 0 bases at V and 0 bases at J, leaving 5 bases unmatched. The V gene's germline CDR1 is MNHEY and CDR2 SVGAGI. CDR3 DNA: TGTGCCAGCAGTTACTCTGGCGGGGGTAGCTCCTACGAGCAGTACTTC. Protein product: CASSYSGGGSSYEQYF.

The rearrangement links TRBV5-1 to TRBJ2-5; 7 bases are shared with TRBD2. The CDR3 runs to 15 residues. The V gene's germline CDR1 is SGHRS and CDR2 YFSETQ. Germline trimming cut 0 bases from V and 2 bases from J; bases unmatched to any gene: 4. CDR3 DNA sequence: TGCGCCAGCAGCTTGGATGGACTAGGACAAGAGACCCAGTACTTC. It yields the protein CASSLDGLGQETQYF.

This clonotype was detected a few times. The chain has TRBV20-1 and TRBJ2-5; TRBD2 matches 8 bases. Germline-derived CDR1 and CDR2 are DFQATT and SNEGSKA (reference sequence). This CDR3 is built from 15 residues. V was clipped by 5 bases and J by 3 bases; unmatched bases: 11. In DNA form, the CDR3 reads TGCAGTGCTCCGCCCGGGGGGGCGGGAAAAGAGACCCAGTACTTC. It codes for CSAPPGGAGKETQYF.

The CDR3 nucleotides read TGTGCCAGCAGCTTAGTGCTGGGGCCCGTGGGGGAGCAGTACGTC. It translates to CASSLVLGPVGEQYV. The V and J genes are TRBV7-8 and TRBJ2-7, with D perhaps TRBD1 (5 bases). V lost 1 base, J lost 7 bases, and 17 bases lay in between. CDR1 SGHVS and CDR2 FQNEAQ come from the germline V gene. This CDR3 region has 15 residues.

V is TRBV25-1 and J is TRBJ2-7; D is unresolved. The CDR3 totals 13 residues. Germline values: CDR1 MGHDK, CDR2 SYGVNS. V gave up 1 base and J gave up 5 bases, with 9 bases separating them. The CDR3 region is CASSELGADEQYF. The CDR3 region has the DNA TGTGCCAGCAGTGAATTGGGCGCGGACGAGCAGTACTTC.

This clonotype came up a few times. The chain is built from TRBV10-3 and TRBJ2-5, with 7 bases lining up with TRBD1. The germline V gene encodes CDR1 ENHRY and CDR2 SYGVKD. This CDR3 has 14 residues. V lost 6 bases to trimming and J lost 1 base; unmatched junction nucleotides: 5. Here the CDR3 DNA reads TGTGCCATCAGGGGGACAGCCCTCCAAGAGACCCAGTACTTC. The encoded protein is CAIRGTALQETQYF.

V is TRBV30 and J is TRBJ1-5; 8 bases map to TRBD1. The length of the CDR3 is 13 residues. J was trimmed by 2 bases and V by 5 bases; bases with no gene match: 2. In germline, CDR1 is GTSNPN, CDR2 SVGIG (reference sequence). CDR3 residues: CAWQDRGNQPQHF. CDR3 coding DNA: TGTGCCTGGCAGGACAGGGGCAATCAGCCCCAGCATTTT.

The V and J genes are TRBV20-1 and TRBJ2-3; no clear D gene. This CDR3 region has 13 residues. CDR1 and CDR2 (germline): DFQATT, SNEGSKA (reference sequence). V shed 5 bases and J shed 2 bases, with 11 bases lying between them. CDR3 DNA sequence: TGCAGTGCTCAGCATCCCTCCACAGATACGCAGTATTTT. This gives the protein CSAQHPSTDTQYF.

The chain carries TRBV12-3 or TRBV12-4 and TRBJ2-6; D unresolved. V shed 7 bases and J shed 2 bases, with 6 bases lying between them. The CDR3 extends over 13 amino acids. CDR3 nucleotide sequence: TGTGCCAGCAAGTTTCCTGGGGCCAACGTCCTGACTTTC. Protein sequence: CASKFPGANVLTF.

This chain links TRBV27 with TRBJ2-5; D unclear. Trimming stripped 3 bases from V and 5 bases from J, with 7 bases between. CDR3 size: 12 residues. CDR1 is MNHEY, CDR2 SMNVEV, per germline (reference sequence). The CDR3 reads CASSFHGETQYF. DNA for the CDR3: TGTGCCAGCAGTTTCCATGGGGAGACCCAGTACTTC.

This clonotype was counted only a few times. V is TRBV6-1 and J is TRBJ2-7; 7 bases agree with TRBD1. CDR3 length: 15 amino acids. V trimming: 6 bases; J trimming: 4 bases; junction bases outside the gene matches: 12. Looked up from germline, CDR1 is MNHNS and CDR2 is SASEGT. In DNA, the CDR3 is TGTGCCAGCAGCCGGAACAGGGGTAATTATTACGAGCAGTACTTC. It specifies CASSRNRGNYYEQYF.

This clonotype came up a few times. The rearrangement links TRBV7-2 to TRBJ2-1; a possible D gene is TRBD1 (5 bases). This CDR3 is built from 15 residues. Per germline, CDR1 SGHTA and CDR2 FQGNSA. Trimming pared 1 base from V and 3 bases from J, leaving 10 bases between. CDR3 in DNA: TGTGCCAGCAGCTTAGAGGGGCGATACTACAATGAGCAGTTCTTC. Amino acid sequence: CASSLEGRYYNEQFF.